This is a list of T cell receptor beta chains from one sample in a study of control samples from healthy donors and cancer patients. Assay used: immunoSEQ multiplex PCR; TCRdb lists only in-frame clones, some missing. Here the sample spans about 150,000 clones, just over 85% being singletons. The sequenced material came from blood. These TCRs come from a man aged 18 to 30 in good health. CDR3s include the opening cysteine and the closing phenylalanine or tryptophan.

J gene: TRBJ1-2
V gene: TRBV18
CDR3 length: 17
CDR3 protein: CASSRQPNNRVGGLYTF

J gene: TRBJ2-7
V gene: TRBV7-9
CDR3 length: 12
CDR3 protein: CASSLGGSEQYF

J gene: TRBJ2-3
V gene: TRBV27
CDR3 length: 13
CDR3 protein: CASSRQGTDTQYF

J gene: TRBJ1-2
V gene: TRBV5-6
CDR3 length: 15
CDR3 protein: CASSSGGRANYGYTF

J gene: TRBJ1-6
V gene: TRBV6-5
CDR3 length: 13
CDR3 protein: CASKTGTSAPLHF

J gene: TRBJ2-1
V gene: TRBV7-2
CDR3 length: 15
CDR3 protein: CASSSGTGAYNEQFF

J gene: TRBJ2-7
V gene: TRBV12-3/TRBV12-4
CDR3 length: 13
CDR3 protein: CASSPSNGYEQYF

J gene: TRBJ2-1
V gene: TRBV11-1
CDR3 length: 13
CDR3 protein: CASSWTPSDEQFF

J gene: TRBJ1-1
V gene: TRBV10-3
CDR3 length: 15
CDR3 protein: CAISTGQARGAEAFF

J gene: TRBJ2-5
V gene: TRBV19
CDR3 length: 16
CDR3 protein: CASSISLAGGQETQYF

J gene: TRBJ1-3
V gene: TRBV19
CDR3 length: 15
CDR3 protein: CASGQGGNPGNTIYF

J gene: TRBJ1-1
V gene: TRBV6-2/TRBV6-3
CDR3 length: 15
CDR3 protein: CASSYLQGGSTEAFF

J gene: TRBJ2-1
V gene: TRBV27
CDR3 length: 15
CDR3 protein: CASSRAGTGAYEQFF

J gene: TRBJ2-2
V gene: TRBV24-1
CDR3 length: 17
CDR3 protein: CATSDSSPAGYTGELFF

J gene: TRBJ1-5
V gene: TRBV19
CDR3 length: 15
CDR3 protein: CASSNTGNSNQPQHF

J gene: TRBJ1-3
V gene: TRBV30
CDR3 length: 14
CDR3 protein: CAWSVFSSGNTIYF

J gene: TRBJ2-1
V gene: TRBV3-1/TRBV3-2
CDR3 length: 15
CDR3 protein: CASSHQTSGRNEQFF

J gene: TRBJ2-5
V gene: TRBV19
CDR3 length: 13
CDR3 protein: CASSIVGGETQYF

J gene: TRBJ1-1
V gene: TRBV18
CDR3 length: 18
CDR3 protein: CASSPTPLMGRGNTEAFF

J gene: TRBJ1-5
V gene: TRBV7-9
CDR3 length: 15
CDR3 protein: CASSLATAGIEPQHF

J gene: TRBJ1-2
V gene: TRBV5-6
CDR3 length: 15
CDR3 protein: CASSLPGLGGAGYTF

J gene: TRBJ1-1
V gene: TRBV28
CDR3 length: 15
CDR3 protein: CASTPSGVMNTEAFF

J gene: TRBJ1-2
V gene: TRBV2
CDR3 length: 15
CDR3 protein: CASRVTQGGNYGYTF

J gene: TRBJ1-5
V gene: TRBV6-6
CDR3 length: 16
CDR3 protein: CASSYGGRAINQPQHF

J gene: TRBJ1-1
V gene: TRBV28
CDR3 length: 15
CDR3 protein: CASKPETGAGTEAFF

J gene: TRBJ2-7
V gene: TRBV7-9
CDR3 length: 14
CDR3 protein: CASSWDRERREQYF

J gene: TRBJ2-7
V gene: TRBV18
CDR3 length: 17
CDR3 protein: CASSLGTSGGLNYEQYF

J gene: TRBJ2-3
V gene: TRBV11-2
CDR3 length: 14
CDR3 protein: CASSLVSEGGTQYF

J gene: TRBJ2-1
V gene: TRBV4-2
CDR3 length: 13
CDR3 protein: CASSQEQGLGAVF

J gene: TRBJ1-4
V gene: TRBV7-9
CDR3 length: 15
CDR3 protein: CASSRTGLNNEKLFF

J gene: TRBJ1-5
V gene: TRBV24-1
CDR3 length: 18
CDR3 protein: CATRGRDREDHGNQPQHF

J gene: TRBJ2-5
V gene: TRBV2
CDR3 length: 15
CDR3 protein: CASSHRTSGGETQYF

J gene: TRBJ1-1
V gene: TRBV9
CDR3 length: 13
CDR3 protein: CASSVGSNTEAFF

J gene: TRBJ2-3
V gene: TRBV4-2
CDR3 length: 17
CDR3 protein: CASSQDPSGGPVDTQYF

J gene: TRBJ2-7
V gene: TRBV7-9
CDR3 length: 13
CDR3 protein: CASSLDREREQYF

J gene: TRBJ1-2
V gene: TRBV19
CDR3 length: 13
CDR3 protein: CASIRDRRYGYTF

J gene: TRBJ2-7
V gene: TRBV27
CDR3 length: 13
CDR3 protein: CASSRTGRYEQYF

J gene: TRBJ2-2
V gene: TRBV10-3
CDR3 length: 13
CDR3 protein: CAINPGTGGELFF

J gene: TRBJ2-6
V gene: TRBV24-1
CDR3 length: 16
CDR3 protein: CATSQSYGPGANVLTF

J gene: TRBJ1-6
V gene: TRBV11-1
CDR3 length: 13
CDR3 protein: CASSSIFNSPLHF

J gene: TRBJ2-5
V gene: TRBV9
CDR3 length: 13
CDR3 protein: CASSVFERETQYF

J gene: TRBJ1-2
V gene: TRBV6-5
CDR3 length: 15
CDR3 protein: CASSFRPGESYGYTF

J gene: TRBJ1-5
V gene: TRBV29-1
CDR3 length: 13
CDR3 protein: CSVGGHSNQPQHF

J gene: TRBJ2-7
V gene: TRBV4-3
CDR3 length: 17
CDR3 protein: CASSQDLAGGSSYEQYF

J gene: TRBJ2-1
V gene: TRBV7-9
CDR3 length: 15
CDR3 protein: CASSSPGTGHNEQFF

J gene: TRBJ2-2
V gene: TRBV29-1
CDR3 length: 15
CDR3 protein: CSVGGMAGSTGELFF

J gene: TRBJ2-3
V gene: TRBV27
CDR3 length: 16
CDR3 protein: CASSQLSGGATDTQYF

J gene: TRBJ1-1
V gene: TRBV28
CDR3 length: 16
CDR3 protein: CASSSGGAHDATEAFF

J gene: TRBJ1-6
V gene: TRBV4-3
CDR3 length: 16
CDR3 protein: CASSQGGADDNSPLHF

J gene: TRBJ2-7
V gene: TRBV6-2/TRBV6-3
CDR3 length: 15
CDR3 protein: CASSYFAGGSYEQYF

J gene: TRBJ1-2
V gene: TRBV21-1
CDR3 length: 15
CDR3 protein: CASGRTEGEYYGYTF

J gene: TRBJ2-2
V gene: TRBV30
CDR3 length: 15
CDR3 protein: CAWSAGPLDTGELFF

J gene: TRBJ2-2
V gene: TRBV27
CDR3 length: 16
CDR3 protein: CASSLWGRGPTGELFF

J gene: TRBJ1-2
V gene: TRBV2
CDR3 length: 13
CDR3 protein: CASSGARGSSYTF

J gene: TRBJ1-4
V gene: TRBV14
CDR3 length: 11
CDR3 protein: CASSHRDILFF